The clone carrying this TCR beta chain has a count of ten or more. What it binds is not known. The data were taken from a study of T cells in Graves' hyperthyroidism and ophthalmopathy. Points from the study as a whole: Before onset, ophthalmopathy was predicted by the model a median around 6.2 months earlier.

TCR beta CDR3 region amplification was performed from RNA transcripts. TCR CDR3 underwent first-round RT-PCR with the HTBI primer set. TCRdb analysed the multiplex PCR reads with MiXCR anew, one entry per CDR3 protein. This table holds some 510,000 distinct CDR3 sequences, more than 20% found once. The hyperthyroidism patients had all been newly diagnosed, and their disease duration was under 2 months. Their ages ranged from 18 to 65 years. In germline, CDR1 is SGHTA, CDR2 FQGNSA. This CDR3 region has 16 residues. V lost 5 bases, J lost 10 bases, and 21 bases lay in between. This sequence joins TRBV7-2 and TRBJ1-6; D is perhaps TRBD1 (5 bases). This sequence originates from a man younger than 30 with Graves' hyperthyroidism. The sequenced material came from blood. The CDR3 DNA is TGTGCCAGCAGCCGCCCGGGGACTCCTGAGGGATCACCCCTCCACTTT. Protein product: CASSRPGTPEGSPLHF.